A selection of T cell receptor beta chains follows, all from one sample in a study of cytomegalovirus exposure and HLA in healthy donors. Libraries were prepared by immunoSEQ multiplex PCR; TCRdb keeps only in-frame clonotypes and omits some of them. The repertoire holds about 120,000 clones, with 78% as singletons. Input material: PBMCs. These receptors originate from a man younger than 40 in good health and CMV-seropositive. Both conserved end residues are part of each CDR3. The order of the fields is J gene, D gene, clone size, V gene, CDR3 DNA, CDR3 protein. The D gene is left open where the match is weak. Not all rows give a size; the values are once, few, many and, for expanded clones, a class.

J gene: TRBJ2-7; D gene: TRBD1; clone size: .; V gene: TRBV30; CDR3 DNA: TGTGCCTGCCAGAGGGACAGGGGCTACGAGCAGTACTTC; CDR3 protein: CACQRDRGYEQYF
J gene: TRBJ2-5; D gene: TRBD1; clone size: .; V gene: TRBV7-6; CDR3 DNA: TGTGCCAGCAGCTCTTGGATCAGGGGGCATAGCCAAGAGACCCAGTACTTC; CDR3 protein: CASSSWIRGHSQETQYF
J gene: TRBJ2-7; D gene: .; clone size: .; V gene: TRBV20-1; CDR3 DNA: TGCAGTGCTGGCGACAGGAAACAGTACTTC; CDR3 protein: CSAGDRKQYF
J gene: TRBJ1-6; D gene: TRBD1; clone size: .; V gene: TRBV4-2; CDR3 DNA: TGTGCCAGCAGCCAAGGAAACAGGGGTGATTCACCCCTCCACTTT; CDR3 protein: CASSQGNRGDSPLHF
J gene: TRBJ2-7; D gene: TRBD2; clone size: once; V gene: TRBV29-1; CDR3 DNA: TGCAGCGTTGGGGGGGTCCTAGCGGGAGGGCCGATTGAGCAGTACTTC; CDR3 protein: CSVGGVLAGGPIEQYF
J gene: TRBJ2-3; D gene: TRBD2; clone size: .; V gene: TRBV11-2; CDR3 DNA: TGTGCCAGCAGCTACTGGACTAGCGTCACAGATACGCAGTATTTT; CDR3 protein: CASSYWTSVTDTQYF
J gene: TRBJ2-5; D gene: TRBD1; clone size: .; V gene: TRBV11-2; CDR3 DNA: TGTGCCAGCAGCCGGGACAGGGAAGAGACCCAGTACTTC; CDR3 protein: CASSRDREETQYF
J gene: TRBJ2-1; D gene: .; clone size: few; V gene: TRBV30; CDR3 DNA: TGTGCCGGAGGAAACTACCTCTACAATGAGCAGTTCTTC; CDR3 protein: CAGGNYLYNEQFF
J gene: TRBJ1-1; D gene: .; clone size: .; V gene: TRBV6-4; CDR3 DNA: TGTGCCAGCAGTGTGGAGTTCATGAACACTGAAGCTTTCTTT; CDR3 protein: CASSVEFMNTEAFF
J gene: TRBJ1-4; D gene: TRBD1; clone size: .; V gene: TRBV6-6; CDR3 DNA: TGTGCCAGCAGAAACGACAGGGAGCCTAATGAAAAACTGTTTTTT; CDR3 protein: CASRNDREPNEKLFF
J gene: TRBJ1-2; D gene: .; clone size: once; V gene: TRBV6-5; CDR3 DNA: TGTGCCAGCAGTGGGAGGACATTCTATGGCTACACCTTC; CDR3 protein: CASSGRTFYGYTF
J gene: TRBJ2-3; D gene: TRBD2; clone size: .; V gene: TRBV30; CDR3 DNA: TGTGCCTGGAGCGCGGGAGCCACAGATACGCAGTATTTT; CDR3 protein: CAWSAGATDTQYF
J gene: TRBJ2-7; D gene: .; clone size: .; V gene: TRBV13; CDR3 DNA: TGTGCCAGCACCCTACAGGGCTCGAGTGAGCAGTACTTC; CDR3 protein: CASTLQGSSEQYF
J gene: TRBJ1-2; D gene: .; clone size: few; V gene: TRBV5-1; CDR3 DNA: TGCGCCAGCAGCTTGGACGGTACTAACTATGGCTACACCTTC; CDR3 protein: CASSLDGTNYGYTF
J gene: TRBJ2-1; D gene: .; clone size: .; V gene: TRBV4-3; CDR3 DNA: TGCGCCAGCAGCCAACGACTAGGGAGAAACAATGAGCAGTTCTTC; CDR3 protein: CASSQRLGRNNEQFF
J gene: TRBJ1-5; D gene: .; clone size: .; V gene: TRBV2; CDR3 DNA: TGTGCCAGCAGCCCCAGGCCGGGACAGCCCCAGCATTTT; CDR3 protein: CASSPRPGQPQHF
J gene: TRBJ2-3; D gene: .; clone size: .; V gene: TRBV6-1; CDR3 DNA: TGTGCCAGCCTTGGGGGCCCATCTACAGATACGCAGTATTTT; CDR3 protein: CASLGGPSTDTQYF
J gene: TRBJ2-7; D gene: TRBD1; clone size: .; V gene: TRBV27; CDR3 DNA: TGTGCCAGCAGTCTCTCAGGGGGAGTCTACGAGCAGTACTTC; CDR3 protein: CASSLSGGVYEQYF
J gene: TRBJ2-5; D gene: TRBD2; clone size: .; V gene: TRBV2; CDR3 DNA: TGTGCCAGCAGTATACTAGCGGGAGGCCAAGAGACCCAGTACTTC; CDR3 protein: CASSILAGGQETQYF
J gene: TRBJ2-7; D gene: .; clone size: .; V gene: TRBV10-3; CDR3 DNA: TGTGCCATCAGGGAGGGCAGCTCCTACGAGCAGTACTTC; CDR3 protein: CAIREGSSYEQYF
J gene: TRBJ2-2; D gene: .; clone size: .; V gene: TRBV29-1; CDR3 DNA: TGCAGCGGAGGTGGGAGAGCCGCCGGGGAGCTGTTTTTT; CDR3 protein: CSGGGRAAGELFF
J gene: TRBJ1-4; D gene: .; clone size: .; V gene: TRBV6-5; CDR3 DNA: TGTGCCAGCAGAATGGGCCTTAGAGCTAATGAAAAACTGTTTTTT; CDR3 protein: CASRMGLRANEKLFF
J gene: TRBJ2-1; D gene: TRBD2; clone size: few; V gene: TRBV4-3; CDR3 DNA: TGCGCCAGCAGCCAGGGACTAGCGGGAGACTACAATGAGCAGTTCTTC; CDR3 protein: CASSQGLAGDYNEQFF
J gene: TRBJ2-1; D gene: TRBD1; clone size: .; V gene: TRBV6-5; CDR3 DNA: TGTGCCAGCAGAACAGGGGCGAGCTCCTACAATGAGCAGTTCTTC; CDR3 protein: CASRTGASSYNEQFF
J gene: TRBJ1-2; D gene: .; clone size: .; V gene: TRBV19; CDR3 DNA: TGTGCCAGTAGTATCGTGGCAGACTATGGCTACACCTTC; CDR3 protein: CASSIVADYGYTF
J gene: TRBJ1-2; D gene: .; clone size: .; V gene: TRBV19; CDR3 DNA: TGTGCCAGTAGTACGGGGTCCAACGTAGGGGGTGGCTACACCTTC; CDR3 protein: CASSTGSNVGGGYTF
J gene: TRBJ2-7; D gene: TRBD2; clone size: .; V gene: TRBV5-4; CDR3 DNA: TGTGCCAGCAGCGCGGGGCGGCTAGCGGGGGTTACTCTTTACGAGCAGTACTTC; CDR3 protein: CASSAGRLAGVTLYEQYF
J gene: TRBJ2-1; D gene: TRBD2; clone size: .; V gene: TRBV7-6; CDR3 DNA: TGTGCCAGCAGCTTAACTAGCGAGGACAATGAGCAGTTCTTC; CDR3 protein: CASSLTSEDNEQFF
J gene: TRBJ2-2; D gene: .; clone size: .; V gene: TRBV9; CDR3 DNA: TGTGCCAGCAGCCCACCACAATCCGGGGAGCTGTTTTTT; CDR3 protein: CASSPPQSGELFF
J gene: TRBJ2-7; D gene: .; clone size: .; V gene: TRBV4-3; CDR3 DNA: TGCGCCAGCAGCCAAGATTTCAACGCTGGGGGTCGGGACACCTCCTACGAGCAGTACTTC; CDR3 protein: CASSQDFNAGGRDTSYEQYF
J gene: TRBJ2-3; D gene: .; clone size: .; V gene: TRBV5-4; CDR3 DNA: TGTGCCAGCAGCCAGAAAAAGAGCGCCTCCCCGGCGCAGTATTTT; CDR3 protein: CASSQKKSASPAQYF
J gene: TRBJ2-1; D gene: TRBD2; clone size: .; V gene: TRBV18; CDR3 DNA: TGTGCCAGCTCACCACGAATCTTCGCGGGAGTTAGTGAGCAGTTCTTC; CDR3 protein: CASSPRIFAGVSEQFF
J gene: TRBJ2-1; D gene: .; clone size: .; V gene: TRBV28; CDR3 DNA: TGTGCCAGCAGTCTGAGCGGGTATACTTCGGAGCAGTTCTTC; CDR3 protein: CASSLSGYTSEQFF
J gene: TRBJ1-2; D gene: TRBD1; clone size: .; V gene: TRBV27; CDR3 DNA: TGTGCCAGCAGTCCCCGCCCCGGAACAGGGGAGGATGGCTACACCTTC; CDR3 protein: CASSPRPGTGEDGYTF
J gene: TRBJ1-1; D gene: TRBD1; clone size: .; V gene: TRBV30; CDR3 DNA: TGTGCCTGGAGTGGGGACAGGGGGCGTACTGAAGCTTTCTTT; CDR3 protein: CAWSGDRGRTEAFF
J gene: TRBJ2-4; D gene: .; clone size: .; V gene: TRBV7-9; CDR3 DNA: TGTGCCAGCAGCTTGAGGGACATTCAGTACTTC; CDR3 protein: CASSLRDIQYF
J gene: TRBJ2-2; D gene: TRBD1; clone size: .; V gene: TRBV27; CDR3 DNA: TGTGCCAGCAGTCCCCGACAGGGAAACACCGGGGAGCTGTTTTTT; CDR3 protein: CASSPRQGNTGELFF
J gene: TRBJ2-7; D gene: TRBD1; clone size: once; V gene: TRBV6-5; CDR3 DNA: TGTGCCAGCAGTTACCAACCGACAGGGTCCTACGAGCAGTACTTC; CDR3 protein: CASSYQPTGSYEQYF
J gene: TRBJ2-1; D gene: TRBD2; clone size: .; V gene: TRBV6-5; CDR3 DNA: TGTGCCAGCAGTTGGACGACTAGCGATCGGTTTGAGCAGTTCTTC; CDR3 protein: CASSWTTSDRFEQFF
J gene: TRBJ1-1; D gene: .; clone size: .; V gene: TRBV4-1; CDR3 DNA: TGCGCCAGCAGCCAAGATACGGGGTCAACTGAAGCTTTCTTT; CDR3 protein: CASSQDTGSTEAFF
J gene: TRBJ1-5; D gene: TRBD1; clone size: .; V gene: TRBV4-1; CDR3 DNA: TGCGCCAGCAGCCGCACCGGGACAGGCAATCAGCCCCAGCATTTT; CDR3 protein: CASSRTGTGNQPQHF
J gene: TRBJ2-3; D gene: .; clone size: .; V gene: TRBV2; CDR3 DNA: TGTGCCAGCAGAGAGACTACTAGCACAGATACGCAGTATTTT; CDR3 protein: CASRETTSTDTQYF
J gene: TRBJ2-1; D gene: TRBD2; clone size: .; V gene: TRBV29-1; CDR3 DNA: TGCAGCGTTGAAGAGGGGACTACGGTCGGCAATGAGCAGTTCTTC; CDR3 protein: CSVEEGTTVGNEQFF